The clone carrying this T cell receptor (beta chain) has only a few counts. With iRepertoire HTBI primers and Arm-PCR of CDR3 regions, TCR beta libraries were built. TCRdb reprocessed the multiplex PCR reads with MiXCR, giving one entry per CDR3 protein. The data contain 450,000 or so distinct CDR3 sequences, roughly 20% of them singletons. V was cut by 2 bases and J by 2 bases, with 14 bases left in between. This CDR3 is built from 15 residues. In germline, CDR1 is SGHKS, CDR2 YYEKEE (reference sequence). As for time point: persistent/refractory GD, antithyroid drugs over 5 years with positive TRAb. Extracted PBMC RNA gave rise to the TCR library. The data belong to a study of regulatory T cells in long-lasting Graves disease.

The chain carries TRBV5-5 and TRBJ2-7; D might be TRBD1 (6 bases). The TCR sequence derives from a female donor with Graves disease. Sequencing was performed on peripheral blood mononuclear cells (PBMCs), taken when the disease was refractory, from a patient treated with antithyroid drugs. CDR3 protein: CASSFYQGLTYEQYF. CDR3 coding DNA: TGTGCCAGCAGCTTCTATCAGGGGCTTACCTACGAGCAGTACTTC.